Below, 21 T cell receptor beta chains from the same sample are listed, as sequenced in a study of regulatory T cells in long-lasting Graves disease. Construction of TCR beta libraries relied on iRepertoire HTBI primers and on Arm-PCR targeting CDR3 regions. Each CDR3 protein is one row after TCRdb ran MiXCR on the multiplex PCR reads. The repertoire consists of about 400,000 distinct CDR3 sequences, with roughly 16% occurring once and the leading ten covering about a fifth. Documented time point: newly diagnosed GD, antithyroid drugs for less than 3 months. RNA from PBMCs was the source of the TCR library. Sequenced material: peripheral blood mononuclear cells (PBMCs), taken at new diagnosis, from a patient treated with antithyroid drugs. Every receptor here comes from a female donor with Graves disease.

This clonotype occurred many times. V is TRBV28 and J is TRBJ2-7; D might be TRBD1 (5 bases). This CDR3 region has 13 residues. CDR1 is MDHEN and CDR2 is SYDVKM in the germline V gene. Trimming removed 2 bases from V and 6 bases from J, with 11 bases in between. CDR3 nucleotides: TGTGCCAGCAGTTTAAGCCAGGGCGGCGAGCAGTACTTC. Translation: CASSLSQGGEQYF.

This clonotype was counted a few times. CDR3 amino acids: CASSMTDEQYF. CDR3 sequence (DNA): TGTGCCAGCAGCATGACAGACGAGCAGTACTTC. V gene TRBV9 combines with J gene TRBJ2-7; TRBD1 might be the D (5 bases). This CDR3 has 11 amino acids. Germline V gives CDR1 SGDLS, CDR2 YYNGEE. V gave up 4 bases and J gave up 5 bases, with 7 bases separating them.

V gene TRBV7-9 combines with J gene TRBJ1-6; unclear D gene. The ends were cut back, 6 bases at V and 7 bases at J, with 13 bases in the middle. The CDR3 is made up of 14 amino acids. Germline lookup yields CDR1 SEHNR and CDR2 FQNEAQ (reference sequence). CDR3 DNA sequence: TGTGCCAGCAGTTTCCAAGGCAGCAATTCACCCCTCCACTTT. Its protein is CASSFQGSNSPLHF.

This clonotype was seen ten or more times. The CDR3 sequence is CASSRAGVLGYNEQFF. CDR3 nucleotide sequence: TGTGCCAGCAGTCGAGCGGGAGTTCTTGGCTACAATGAGCAGTTCTTC. The chain couples TRBV28 to TRBJ2-1; 8 bases are shared with TRBD2. Germline CDR1 and CDR2: MDHEN and SYDVKM. The CDR3 sequence is 16 residues long. Trimming removed 5 bases from V and 3 bases from J; junction bases left unmatched: 9.

This clonotype was recorded at least ten times. The chain combines TRBV13 with TRBJ2-3; unclear D gene. Germline-derived CDR1 and CDR2 are PRHDT and FYEKMQ (reference sequence). The CDR3 contains 16 residues. The V end was cut by 0 bases, the J end by 1 base, with 11 bases between. The CDR3, as DNA: TGTGCCAGCAGCTTAGGGTCGCGAGGAGGCACAGATACGCAGTATTTT. It is translated as CASSLGSRGGTDTQYF.

At least ten counts were recorded for this clonotype. The chain couples TRBV15 to TRBJ1-1, with 8 nucleotides matching TRBD1. CDR1 and CDR2 (germline): LNHNV, YYDKDF (reference sequence). The CDR3 has 17 residues. V lost 0 bases and J lost 1; bases outside the gene matches: 7. CDR3 sequence: CATSRDGGQGENTEAFF. CDR3 DNA: TGTGCCACCAGCAGAGATGGCGGACAGGGCGAGAACACTGAAGCTTTCTTT.

The rearrangement links TRBV7-2 to TRBJ2-1; possible D gene TRBD2, 6 bases. This CDR3 contains 17 residues. Germline V gene data show CDR1 as SGHTA and CDR2 as FQGNSA. V dropped 5 bases and J dropped 9 bases, with 26 bases sitting between them. In DNA form, the CDR3 reads TGTGCCAGCAGCCCTGGTTCTGGCCTAGCGCAAAAGGGTGAGCAGTTCTTC. Translated, it gives CASSPGSGLAQKGEQFF.

This sequence joins TRBV29-1 and TRBJ2-1, with TRBD2 as a possible D gene (5 bases). CDR1 and CDR2 from the germline V gene are SQVTM and ANQGSEA. V was cut by 3 bases and J by 10 bases, with 19 bases left in between. The CDR3 is 14 amino acids. CDR3 sequence reads: CSVEYSRRRREQFF. The CDR3 DNA reads as TGCAGCGTTGAGTACTCAAGGAGGCGGCGAGAGCAGTTCTTC.

This clonotype has a count of ten or more. The V call is TRBV20-1, the J call TRBJ2-7; tentatively, D is TRBD1 or TRBD2 (6 bases each). This CDR3 spans 14 amino acids. V was clipped by 5 bases and J by 2 bases, with 16 bases between them. Germline-derived CDR1 and CDR2 are DFQATT and SNEGSKA (reference sequence). The chain's CDR3 is CSAEGGTGTYEQYF. CDR3 coding DNA: TGCAGTGCTGAGGGGGGTACAGGGACCTACGAGCAGTACTTC.

At least ten counts were recorded for this clonotype. The chain uses TRBV6-5 and TRBJ2-7, with D uncertain. Germline CDR1 and CDR2: MNHEY and SVGAGI. The V end lost 3 bases, the J end lost 4 bases, and 7 bases lay between the germline ends. The CDR3 sequence is 12 residues long. In nucleotides, the CDR3 is TGTGCCAGCAGTTATCCACCGTACGAGCAGTACTTC. This translates into CASSYPPYEQYF.

There are many counts of this clonotype. V gene TRBV14 combines with J gene TRBJ2-5; the match to TRBD2 covers 7 bases. Germline V gene lookup returns CDR1 SGHDN and CDR2 FVKESK. V lost 6 bases and J lost 7; bases outside the gene matches: 8. The CDR3 totals 13 residues. CDR3 sequence: CASSAGERVTQYF. The CDR3 DNA follows: TGTGCCAGCAGTGCGGGGGAAAGGGTGACCCAGTACTTC.

This clonotype has only a few counts. The rearrangement links TRBV19 to TRBJ1-5, with D uncertain. The CDR3 is 10 amino acids. V was cut by 9 bases and J by 7 bases, with 7 bases left in between. The germline CDR1 and CDR2 sequences are LNHDA and SQIVND (reference sequence). The CDR3 sequence: CARARQPQHF. The CDR3 DNA is TGTGCCAGAGCTAGGCAGCCCCAGCATTTT.

This clonotype showed up just a few times. The CDR3 loop reads CASSLAAGGMYSNQPQHF. CDR3 sequence (DNA): TGTGCCAGCAGCTTAGCGGCAGGGGGCATGTATAGCAATCAGCCCCAGCATTTT. The chain recombines TRBV7-2 with TRBJ1-5, with 8 bases fitting TRBD1. V lost 0 bases, J lost 0 bases, and 7 bases stayed unmatched. CDR1 and CDR2 from the germline V gene are SGHTA and FQGNSA. The CDR3 covers 18 residues.

This clonotype occurred many times. The chain couples TRBV28 to TRBJ2-7; 11 positions agree with TRBD2. The CDR3 extends over 12 amino acids. V dropped 9 bases and J dropped 7; count of bases not matched to a gene: 5. Looked up from germline, CDR1 is MDHEN and CDR2 is SYDVKM. Written as DNA, the CDR3 is TGTGCCAGTAGCGGGAGGGTTTGGGAGCAGTACTTC. It yields the protein CASSGRVWEQYF.

This clonotype has at least ten counts. The chain joins TRBV5-1 to TRBJ2-1, with 9 bases that match TRBD1. The V gene end was trimmed by 0 bases and the J gene end by 8 bases; junction bases not matched to a gene: 6. CDR3 length: 15 residues. The germline gives CDR1 SGHRS, CDR2 YFSETQ. CDR3 residues: CASSLGDRVRDEQFF. DNA for the CDR3: TGCGCCAGCAGCTTGGGGGACAGGGTAAGAGATGAGCAGTTCTTC.

This clonotype came up many times. This sequence joins TRBV20-1 and TRBJ1-1, with 7 nucleotides matching TRBD1. The CDR3 is 14 amino acids. The germline gives CDR1 DFQATT, CDR2 SNEGSKA (reference sequence). V lost 6 bases to trimming and J lost 4 bases; unmatched junction nucleotides: 11. The CDR3 sequence is CSAPPTGVVTEAFF. The CDR3 nucleotides read TGCAGTGCCCCCCCCACAGGGGTGGTCACTGAAGCTTTCTTT.

This clonotype was seen ten or more times. One end of the junction fails to match germline, which may point to a read error. The chain combines TRBV7-7 with TRBJ2-2; D is ambiguous. The CDR3 length is 13 residues. The germline CDR1 and CDR2 sequences are SSHAT and FNYEAQ (reference sequence). The CDR3 DNA reads as TGTGCTAGCAGCTTTGATAACACCGGGGAGCTGTTTTTT. Protein sequence: CASSFDNTGELFF.

This chain joins TRBV28 and TRBJ2-3; the match to TRBD2 covers 9 bases. CDR1 is MDHEN and CDR2 is SYDVKM in the germline V gene. J gave up 3 bases and V 10 bases, and 11 bases lay outside the gene matches. The CDR3 sequence is 15 residues long. CDR3 in DNA: TGTGCCACACGTAGCGGGAGTTGGGTAACAGATACGCAGTATTTT. This sequence encodes CATRSGSWVTDTQYF.

This clonotype was recorded at least ten times. The chain recombines TRBV19 with TRBJ2-5, with 10 nucleotides matching TRBD2. Germline loops: CDR1 LNHDA, CDR2 SQIVND (reference sequence). CDR3 length: 17 residues. Trimming at V came to 5 bases and at J to 5 bases, leaving 14 bases not matched to a gene. DNA for the CDR3: TGTGCCAGTAGTCCCCTGCCAGCGGGAGGGCCGGGGGAGACCCAGTACTTC. It encodes CASSPLPAGGPGETQYF.

The chain uses TRBV12-3 or TRBV12-4 and TRBJ1-1; 7 nucleotides agree with TRBD1. CDR3 length equals 15 residues. V gave up 5 bases and J gave up 0 bases; unmatched junction bases: 6. CDR3 nucleotide sequence: TGTGCCAGCAGTACGACAGGGATCTTGAACACTGAAGCTTTCTTT. Translating it yields CASSTTGILNTEAFF.

This clonotype has ten or more counts. The chain recombines TRBV7-9 with TRBJ2-2, with 8 bases aligning to TRBD2. After removal of 5 bases from V and 6 bases from J, the junction contained 5 bases not matched to a gene. Germline V gene lookup returns CDR1 SEHNR and CDR2 FQNEAQ (reference sequence). The CDR3 has 14 residues. The CDR3 coding sequence is TGTGCCAGCAGCAGCGGACTAGCTCCCGGGGAGCTGTTTTTT. This gives the protein CASSSGLAPGELFF.